The rows below give T cell receptor beta chains drawn from one sample of a study of PD-1 blockade in classical Hodgkin lymphoma. The repertoire was sequenced with immunoSEQ multiplex PCR; TCRdb's copy has only in-frame clones and lacks some. The repertoire includes fewer than 110,000 clones, approximately 90% of them detected once, and under 8% sits in the top ten. The specimen was peripheral blood mononuclear cells (PBMCs), collected before the second cycle of nivolumab. These receptors were collected from a human donor with classical Hodgkin lymphoma. Each CDR3 is given with its conserved first and last residue. The D gene is left open where the match is weak. The size of a clone is reported for some rows only, either as once, few or many, or as a class for expanded clones.

d_call	cdr3_length	v_call	clone_size	j_call	cdr3_nt	cdr3_aa
.	11	TRBV10-3	.	TRBJ1-1	TGTGCCGTAAAAATGAACACTGAAGCTTTCTTT	CAVKMNTEAFF
TRBD2	15	TRBV27	.	TRBJ2-3	TGTGCCAGCAGTCTCCGGGACTATCGCACAGATACGCAGTATTTT	CASSLRDYRTDTQYF
.	16	TRBV6-5	.	TRBJ1-1	TGTGCCAGCAGTTACTCTGTTAGGCAGAAGAACACTGAAGCTTTCTTT	CASSYSVRQKNTEAFF
TRBD2	18	TRBV19	.	TRBJ2-3	TGTGCCAGTAGTGACCGGACTAGCGGGGGGACGAGCACAGATACGCAGTATTTT	CASSDRTSGGTSTDTQYF
.	16	TRBV7-2	.	TRBJ1-5	TGTGCCAGCAGCTTAGGTTTGGGAGCGGGCAATCAGCCCCAGCATTTT	CASSLGLGAGNQPQHF
.	12	TRBV11-3	.	TRBJ2-2	TGTGCCAGCAGCTCGACCCTCGGGGAGCTGTTTTTT	CASSSTLGELFF
TRBD1	15	TRBV28	.	TRBJ2-7	TGTGCCAGCAGTCTCGGGACAGGCAGCTCCTACGAGCAGTACTTC	CASSLGTGSSYEQYF
TRBD2	15	TRBV9	.	TRBJ2-7	TGTGCCAGCAGCCCCCGGACTAGCGGGGAATACGAGCAGTACTTC	CASSPRTSGEYEQYF
.	14	TRBV7-8	once	TRBJ1-2	TGTGCCAGCAGCTTAGGGAAGAGAGACTATGGCTACACCTTC	CASSLGKRDYGYTF
TRBD1	13	TRBV5-6	.	TRBJ2-7	TGTGCCAGCAGCTTCTGGGACAGACACGAGCAGTACTTC	CASSFWDRHEQYF
.	13	TRBV5-6	.	TRBJ1-4	TGTGCCAGCAGCTGGGGTCGTGTGGAAAAACTGTTTTTT	CASSWGRVEKLFF
TRBD2	19	TRBV11-2	.	TRBJ2-7	TGTGCCAGCAGCTTAGTGGGGGCTAGCGGGGGCCGGGAGCTCTACGAGCAGTACTTC	CASSLVGASGGRELYEQYF
.	15	TRBV5-1	.	TRBJ2-2	TGCGCCAGCAGCTTGGACGGCACGAACACCGGGGAGCTGTTTTTT	CASSLDGTNTGELFF
.	15	TRBV29-1	.	TRBJ2-5	TGCAGCGTTGAAGATCCATCGGCAGGGGAAGAGACCCAGTACTTC	CSVEDPSAGEETQYF
TRBD2	17	TRBV7-9	.	TRBJ2-5	TGTGCCAGCAGCCCACTCACCGGGACTACGCAGTCAGAGACCCAGTACTTC	CASSPLTGTTQSETQYF
.	15	TRBV27	.	TRBJ1-1	TGTGCCAGCAGTCCCCCACAGAACAGGCGCACTGAAGCTTTCTTT	CASSPPQNRRTEAFF
.	14	TRBV15	.	TRBJ2-4	TGTGCCACCAGGCGGGGTCTAGCCAAAAACATTCAGTACTTC	CATRRGLAKNIQYF
TRBD2	15	TRBV19	.	TRBJ2-7	TGTGCCAGTAGTATACTAGCGGGGGGATCCTACGAGCAGTACTTC	CASSILAGGSYEQYF
.	14	TRBV9	.	TRBJ2-3	TGTGCCAGCAGCGTAGTAGCCGGGGCAGATACGCAGTATTTT	CASSVVAGADTQYF
.	13	TRBV7-2	.	TRBJ2-5	TGTGCCAGCAGCCTGGAGTATCTGGAGACCCAGTACTTC	CASSLEYLETQYF
.	15	TRBV5-1	.	TRBJ1-1	TGCGCCAGCAGCTCTGGGGACACCTGGAACACTGAAGCTTTCTTT	CASSSGDTWNTEAFF
.	12	TRBV30	.	TRBJ1-2	TGTGCCTGGAGTGGGGGGCCCTATGGCTACACCTTC	CAWSGGPYGYTF
TRBD1	13	TRBV30	.	TRBJ1-1	TGTGCCTGGAGTGCGACAGGGAACGCTGAAGCTTTCTTT	CAWSATGNAEAFF
TRBD2	15	TRBV2	.	TRBJ2-3	TGTGCCAGCAGTTCTCTAGCGGCGGGCACAGATACGCAGTATTTT	CASSSLAAGTDTQYF
.	15	TRBV19	.	TRBJ2-3	TGTGCCAGTAGTACGCCCTGGGACGACACAGATACGCAGTATTTT	CASSTPWDDTDTQYF
.	17	TRBV11-2	.	TRBJ2-7	TGTGCCAGCAGCTTAGCAGGTATTAGGGAGCGGAGCTACGAGCAGTACTTC	CASSLAGIRERSYEQYF
.	13	TRBV7-6	.	TRBJ2-7	TGTGCCAGCAGCTCCGGCTGGAGGTACGAGCAGTACTTC	CASSSGWRYEQYF
.	10	TRBV30	.	TRBJ2-7	TGTGCCTGGGGAGTGGGAGAGCAGTACTTC	CAWGVGEQYF
TRBD1	14	TRBV11-3	.	TRBJ2-2	TGTGCCAGCCGACAGGGGGGGAGCACCGGGGAGCTGTTTTTT	CASRQGGSTGELFF
.	12	TRBV2	.	TRBJ2-7	TGTGCCAGCCGAGGGGGGCGGAGCGAGCAGTACTTC	CASRGGRSEQYF
TRBD1	14	TRBV6-6	.	TRBJ1-2	TGTGCCAGCACTTCGTCAGGGGGCAACTATGGCTACACCTTC	CASTSSGGNYGYTF
.	14	TRBV6-6	.	TRBJ1-6	TGTGCCAGCAGTTACGGGGCCAGGGATTCACCCCTCCACTTT	CASSYGARDSPLHF
.	12	TRBV5-1	.	TRBJ2-7	TGCGCCAGCAGCTTGACAGGGTTCGAGCAGTACTTC	CASSLTGFEQYF
.	13	TRBV7-9	.	TRBJ2-2	TGTGCCAGCAGCCCACTAGTTACCGGGGAGCTGTTTTTT	CASSPLVTGELFF
TRBD2	15	TRBV7-8	once	TRBJ2-5	TGTGCCAGCAGCTCTCCCTGGCGGGGGGGAGAGACCCAGTACTTC	CASSSPWRGGETQYF
TRBD2	14	TRBV19	.	TRBJ2-3	TGTGCCAGTAACCGGGGGGGTAACACAGATACGCAGTATTTT	CASNRGGNTDTQYF
TRBD1	13	TRBV27	.	TRBJ2-7	TGTGCCAGCAGCCGACAGGGGGGCTACGAGCAGTACTTC	CASSRQGGYEQYF
TRBD2	14	TRBV9	.	TRBJ2-3	TGTGCCAGCAGCGGTAGCGGGGGCACAGATACGCAGTATTTT	CASSGSGGTDTQYF
TRBD1	14	TRBV28	.	TRBJ2-2	TGTGCCAGCAGCGAGACAGGGTTGAACGGGGAGCTGTTTTTT	CASSETGLNGELFF
.	15	TRBV10-2	.	TRBJ1-4	TGCGCCAGCAGCACCTTTGGGACGGTAAATGAAAAACTGTTTTTT	CASSTFGTVNEKLFF
TRBD1	16	TRBV7-2	few	TRBJ1-4	TGTGCCAGCAGGTCGGGACAGGGGCTGGGTAATGAAAAACTGTTTTTT	CASRSGQGLGNEKLFF